Following are 22 T cell receptor beta chains from one sample sequenced in a study of CD8+ T cells in alopecia areata. Following RNA extraction, reverse transcription yielded cDNA that acted as the sequencing template. This table comes from immunoSEQ multiplex PCR, and its TCRdb copy is limited to in-frame clones, with some not included. The specimen has about 120,000 clones, none found just once. The sequenced material came from lesional skin. The receptors were sampled from a C3H/HeJ mouse with alopecia areata. Strain MHC haplotype: H2-k.

Remarks on this clone: Being one base from a much bigger clone, this may be a read error. Gene and germline names: mouse. The read comes to an end 4 residues before the CDR3 does, leaving the germline J gene to fill in the end. The V gene is TRBV14, the J gene TRBJ2-1; 12 bases align to TRBD2. This CDR3 is 14 amino acids long. In germline, CDR1 is SGHDT, CDR2 FRDEAV. This chain's CDR3 is CASSGDWGVAEQFF. The sequenced part of the CDR3 DNA is TGTGCCAGCAGCGGGGACTGGGGGGTGGCT.

As regards this clone: Here the gene names and germline are mouse. The read terminates 4 residues ahead of where the CDR3 ends, so the germline J gene completes it. The chain couples TRBV13-3 to TRBJ2-4; 13 bases map to TRBD2. CDR3 length: 16 amino acids. The ends lost 4 bases at V and 0 bases at J; junction bases unmatched: 2. Germline V gives CDR1 NNHDY, CDR2 SYVADS. The CDR3 sequence is CASSRDWGGSQNTLYF. Incomplete CDR3 DNA: TGTGCCAGCAGTCGGGACTGGGGGGGGAGTCAAAAC. The variable domain in full, completed from reference TRBV13-3 and TRBJ2-4, reads EAAVTQSPRSKVAVTGGKVTLSCHQTNNHDYMYWYRQDTGHGLRLIHYSYVADSTEKGDIPDGYKASRPSQENFSLILELASLSQTAVYFCASSRDWGGSQNTLYFGAGTRLSVL.

In this sample, this clone turned up many times. TCRdb's protein does not match the DNA translation at residue 12; the protein provided is translated from the DNA. Gene names are the mouse ones. The sequence runs out 3 residues before the end of the CDR3; the remainder is reconstructed from the germline J gene. V usage is TRBV13-3 and J usage is TRBJ1-6; 7 bases line up with TRBD1. TRBJ1-6 carries the ORF label, with uncertain function. There are 15 residues in the CDR3. The trim removed 3 bases at V and 4 bases at J, leaving 4 bases unmatched. Germline V lookup: CDR1 NNHDY, CDR2 SYVADS. The sequenced CDR3 bases are TGTGCCAGCAGTGGGTCAGGGGGATATAATTCGCCC. Translation gives CASSGSGGYNSP. The full-length CDR3 reads as CASSGSGGYNSPLYF.

This clone turned up a few times. Gene labels here are mouse ones. The sequence runs out 4 residues before the end of the CDR3; the remainder is reconstructed from the germline J gene. The chain has TRBV16 and TRBJ1-4; no firm D call. The CDR3 runs to 15 residues. The germline V gene encodes CDR1 SGHSA and CDR2 FRNQAP. The ends were cut back, 0 bases at V and 0 bases at J, with 5 bases in the middle. The sequenced part of the CDR3 DNA is TGTGCAAGCAGCTTAGATCAGGTTTCCAACGAA. This encodes CASSLDQVSNE. The CDR3 in its entirety is CASSLDQVSNERLFF. Based on the CDR3 plus reference TRBV16 and TRBJ1-4, the full variable domain is NAGVIQTPRHKVTGKGQEATLWCEPISGHSAVFWYRQTIVQGLEFLTYFRNQAPIDDSGMPKERFSAQMPNQSHSTLKIQSTQPQDSAVYLCASSLDQVSNERLFFGHGTKLSVL.

In the case of this clone: The listed genes are named as in mouse. Read sequence stops 4 residues before the CDR3 end, and the germline J gene provides the missing end. The chain carries TRBV1 and TRBJ1-1; D gene ambiguous. The CDR3 is 14 residues long. Germline V gene sequence: CDR1 NSQYPW, CDR2 LRSPGD (reference sequence). With 0 bases removed from V and 0 bases from J, the gap between germline ends came to 5 bases. The sequenced CDR3 bases are TGCACCTGCAGTGCAGATTTCCAGAACACA. This translates into CTCSADFQNT. The full CDR3 protein reads CTCSADFQNTEVFF.

On this clone: Any gene name here is a mouse gene name. The read ends 4 residues shy of where the CDR3 ends; the end is completed using the germline J gene. V and J are TRBV5 and TRBJ2-7; 7 bases are a match to TRBD1. This CDR3 is built from 15 residues. CDR1 is LGHNA and CDR2 is YNLKQL in the germline V gene (reference sequence). The J segment lost 3 bases and the V segment lost 3 bases, leaving 8 bases of the junction unmatched. The sequenced CDR3 bases are TGTGCCAGCAGCCACCTCAATCGGGACAGCTAT. It translates to CASSHLNRDSY. The CDR3 reads in full as CASSHLNRDSYEQYF.

Regarding this clone: The genes are named according to mouse. The CDR3 end is not reached by the read, which stops 4 residues before it; the germline J gene fills it in. The chain is built from TRBV19 and TRBJ1-1; a possible D gene is TRBD1 (5 bases). Germline V gene sequence: CDR1 FNHDT, CDR2 SITEND (reference sequence). The length of the CDR3 is 11 residues. V lost 7 bases and J lost 3, with 7 bases in between. CDR3 protein: CASVTDTEVFF. The CDR3 DNA, read in part, is TGTGCCAGCGTGACAGACACA.

Remarks on this clone: Mouse gene names apply. The chain's CDR3 is CASSVNWGGGYEQYF. CDR3 bases read: TGTGCCAGCAGTGTCAACTGGGGGGGCGGCTAT. The genes are TRBV13-3 and TRBJ2-7; TRBD2 matches at 11 bases. The CDR3 end lies 4 residues beyond the end of the read and is filled in from the germline J gene. Germline V gene sequence: CDR1 NNHDY, CDR2 SYVADS. CDR3 length: 15 amino acids. V was clipped by 3 bases and J by 3 bases; unmatched bases: 5.

A word on this clone: Genes and germline come from the mouse. CDR3 DNA (partial): TGCACCTGCAGTGCTGGGACAGCAATTTCCAACGAA. Its protein product is CTCSAGTAISNE. The CDR3 in full is CTCSAGTAISNERLFF. The J gene is TRBJ1-4, the V gene TRBV1; 7 bases are shared with TRBD1. The observed sequence ends 4 residues before the CDR3 terminus, with the missing tail filled in from the germline J gene. Looked up from germline, CDR1 is NSQYPW and CDR2 is LRSPGD (reference sequence). V trimming: 3 bases; J trimming: 0 bases; junction bases outside the gene matches: 4. The CDR3 spans 16 residues.

As to this clone: The gene names given are mouse names. The sequenced fragment ends 4 residues before the CDR3 boundary, so the rest is inferred from the germline J gene. This chain links TRBV1 with TRBJ1-1; 9 bases match TRBD1. Germline V gives CDR1 NSQYPW, CDR2 LRSPGD (reference sequence). The CDR3 is 17 residues long. After removal of 2 bases from V and 0 bases from J, the junction contained 7 bases not matched to a gene. The sequenced part of the CDR3 DNA is TGCACCTGCAGTGCACCGACAGGGGGTTTTGCAAACACA. Its protein product is CTCSAPTGGFANT. The full-length CDR3 reads as CTCSAPTGGFANTEVFF.

This clone occurred a few times. The gene names here belong to mouse. The read terminates 4 residues before the CDR3 end, so the remaining end is supplied by the germline J gene. The rearrangement joins TRBV13-3 to TRBJ1-1, with 8 bases fitting TRBD1. The CDR3 loop spans 14 amino acids. In germline, CDR1 is NNHDY, CDR2 SYVADS. Trimming took 5 bases from V and 4 from J; bases not matched to a gene: 7. CDR3 loop: CASSFGQGGTEVFF. CDR3 DNA, as far as it was read: TGTGCCAGCAGCTTTGGACAGGGCGGCACA.

This clone was counted a few times. Gene names and germline refer to mouse. The CDR3 end is not reached by the read, which stops 4 residues before it; the germline J gene fills it in. This sequence joins TRBV17 and TRBJ1-1; D unclear. Germline CDR1 is MNHDT and CDR2 is YYDKIL. CDR3 length: 11 amino acids. The CDR3 reads CASSRQAEVFF. The DNA read from the CDR3 is TGTGCTAGCAGTAGACAGGCA.

The table lists this clone with a few counts. Mouse names are used for the genes. Read coverage stops 4 residues before the CDR3 terminus; the germline J gene supplies the remainder. The chain joins TRBV1 to TRBJ1-1, with D possibly TRBD1 on 5 matching bases. The CDR3 is 16 residues long. Germline values: CDR1 NSQYPW, CDR2 LRSPGD (reference sequence). The V and J ends lost 0 bases and 3 bases respectively, with 14 bases between them. This CDR3 is CTCSADLKGRDTEVFF. The CDR3 DNA, read in part, is TGCACCTGCAGTGCAGATTTAAAGGGGAGGGACACA.

A remark on this clone: Any gene name here is a mouse gene name. The CDR3 extends 4 residues past the end of the read, so its final part is completed from the germline J gene. V and J are TRBV13-1 and TRBJ1-2; 9 bases fit TRBD1. The V gene's germline CDR1 is NSHNY and CDR2 SYGAGN. Trimming removed 2 bases from V and 2 bases from J; junction bases left unmatched: 4. CDR3 length: 15 amino acids. CDR3 bases read: TGTGCCAGCAGTGAGGCCGGGACAGGGAACTCC. Protein product: CASSEAGTGNS. The entire CDR3 reads CASSEAGTGNSDYTF.

Concerning this clone itself: The genes and germline here are from mouse. The CDR3 end is not reached by the read, which stops 4 residues before it; the germline J gene fills it in. This sequence joins TRBV16 and TRBJ2-1, with 12 bases identical to TRBD2. The germline V gene has CDR1 SGHSA and CDR2 FRNQAP. V was clipped by 1 base and J by 4 bases; unmatched bases: 5. CDR3 size: 17 residues. The DNA read from the CDR3 is TGTGCAAGCAGCTTAGGACTGGGGGGGCGCAAGTATGCT. Translating gives CASSLGLGGRKYA. The complete CDR3 reads CASSLGLGGRKYAEQFF.

In its sample, this clone was seen a few times. Gene names are mouse gene names. The read stops 4 residues short of the end of the CDR3; the missing end is completed from the germline J gene. The V gene is TRBV13-3, the J gene TRBJ1-2; TRBD1 might be the D (5 bases). The CDR3 consists of 14 residues. The germline CDR1 and CDR2 sequences are NNHDY and SYVADS. V lost 3 bases, J lost 0 bases, and 9 bases lay in between. Partial CDR3 DNA: TGTGCCAGCAGTGGACAGCCTACAAACTCC. Its protein product is CASSGQPTNS. The whole CDR3 sequence is CASSGQPTNSDYTF.

As regards this clone: Mouse gene names and germline throughout. Read coverage stops 4 residues before the CDR3 terminus; the germline J gene supplies the remainder. This sequence joins TRBV13-1 and TRBJ2-1; TRBD1 matches 11 bases. CDR3 size: 13 residues. From germline, CDR1 is NSHNY and CDR2 SYGAGN. The CDR3 is CASRGQGGAEQFF. Incomplete CDR3 DNA: TGTGCCAGCAGGGGACAGGGGGGGGCT.

This clone appeared a few times. Gene names refer to mouse genes. The CDR3 sequence is CASTGDNYAEQFF. The sequenced part of the CDR3 DNA is TGTGCCAGTACAGGGGATAACTATGCT. V usage is TRBV19 and J usage is TRBJ2-1; 7 bases are shared with TRBD1. The read finishes 4 residues shy of the CDR3 end, and the germline J gene is used to complete it. The germline CDR1 and CDR2 sequences are FNHDT and SITEND (reference sequence). J gave up 0 bases and V 8 bases, and 2 bases lay outside the gene matches. The CDR3 runs 13 residues.

About this clone: The germline and genes are mouse ones. The CDR3 end falls 4 residues outside the read, so it is completed with the germline J gene. The V call is TRBV31, the J call TRBJ2-1, with a weak D call TRBD2 (7 bases). V lost 2 bases and J 1 base, leaving 9 bases between the germline ends. The germline gives CDR1 GKSSPN, CDR2 SITVG. The CDR3 runs 14 residues. The CDR3 region is CAWSGGPNYAEQFF. The covered CDR3 bases are TGTGCCTGGAGTGGGGGGCCGAACTATGCT. Combining the CDR3 with reference TRBV31 and TRBJ2-1 gives the whole variable domain AQTIHQWPVAEIKAVGSPLSLGCTIKGKSSPNLYWYWQATGGTLQQLFYSITVGQVESVVQLNLSASRPKDDQFILSTEKLLLSHSGFYLCAWSGGPNYAEQFFGPGTRLTVL.

Turning to this clone: Mouse gene names apply. The CDR3 extends 4 residues past the end of the read, so its final part is completed from the germline J gene. The chain uses TRBV29 and TRBJ2-7; tentative D call: TRBD1 (6 bases). The CDR3 length is 13 residues. The germline V gene encodes CDR1 MSHET and CDR2 SYDVDS. The CDR3 bases that were read are TGTGCTAGCAAACCGGGACATATGTAT. It encodes CASKPGHMY. The entire CDR3 protein reads CASKPGHMYEQYF.

On this clone itself: Gene names are mouse gene names. Coverage ceases 4 residues before the CDR3 finishes, and the germline J gene fills in the end. The rearrangement links TRBV17 to TRBJ2-5; 8 bases map to TRBD1. Germline CDR1 is MNHDT and CDR2 is YYDKIL. CDR3 size: 14 residues. The ends lost 6 bases at V and 2 bases at J; junction bases unmatched: 4. CDR3 DNA (partial): TGTGCTAGCAGCCCCGACAGGGGCCAAGAC. This translates into CASSPDRGQD. The whole CDR3 protein reads CASSPDRGQDTQYF.

As to this clone: Gene names are the mouse ones. The missing CDR3 end, 4 residues past where the read stops, is filled in from the germline J gene. The genes are TRBV13-1 and TRBJ2-7; TRBD1 aligns across 8 bases. CDR1 and CDR2 (germline): NSHNY, SYGAGN. The CDR3 runs 14 residues. CDR3: CASSEQGEGYEQYF. The CDR3 DNA, read in part, is TGTGCCAGCAGTGAACAGGGGGAGGGATAT.